The 8 T cell receptor beta chains below all came from one sample that was sequenced in a study of graft-versus-host responses after intestinal transplantation (dated by TCRdb to the early 2020s). Library prep was done by the immunoSEQ multiplex PCR assay. This immuneACCESS table, as held by TCRdb, lists in-frame sequences with V and J called but not all clones. Of the missing ones, under half trace to an unresolved V gene in checked studies; the others have no known cause. This sample gives more than 15,000 clones in total; more than 75% of them show up just once. The top ten constitute 40% to 60% of the sample. The starting material was bone marrow, obtained around 130 days after transplant. Every receptor here comes from a human patient who received an intestinal transplant, so some T cells may come from the graft donor.

The chain combines TRBV19 with TRBJ1-5, with 10 bases lining up with TRBD1. Looked up from germline, CDR1 is LNHDA and CDR2 is SQIVND (reference sequence). V dropped 5 bases and J dropped 3; count of bases not matched to a gene: 4. This CDR3 is built from 15 residues. CDR3 region: CASSPTGGFNQPQHF. The CDR3 nucleotides are TGTGCCAGTAGTCCGACAGGGGGCTTCAATCAGCCCCAGCATTTT.

The chain uses TRBV29-1 and TRBJ2-3; no clear D gene. The V and J ends lost 0 bases and 2 bases respectively, with 6 bases between them. This CDR3 comprises 13 residues. CDR1 SQVTM and CDR2 ANQGSEA come from the germline V gene. CDR3 amino acids: CSVEDTYTDTQYF. The CDR3 region has the DNA TGCAGCGTTGAAGATACATACACAGATACGCAGTATTTT.

This clone was picked up a small number of times. The chain uses TRBV18 and TRBJ1-3, with D unclear. V was cut by 6 bases and J by 2 bases, with 17 bases left in between. The CDR3 has 16 amino acids. In germline, CDR1 is KGHSH, CDR2 LQKENI. The CDR3 DNA reads as TGTGCCAGCTCCCTTTTGGTACGAGTTCCTGGAAACACCATATATTTT. Protein: CASSLLVRVPGNTIYF.

The rearrangement links TRBV6-4 to TRBJ2-3; no clear D gene. In germline, CDR1 is MRHNA, CDR2 SNTAGT. Trimming took 6 bases from V and 2 from J, leaving 9 bases between them. The CDR3 has 13 residues. DNA of the CDR3: TGTGCCAGCAGCAGATCCCCCACAGATACGCAGTATTTT. The encoded protein is CASSRSPTDTQYF.

The chain recombines TRBV11-2 with TRBJ2-7; D not resolved. Per germline, CDR1 SGHAT and CDR2 FQNNGV. The V and J ends lost 5 bases and 11 bases respectively, with 16 bases between them. The CDR3 contains 12 residues. In nucleotides, the CDR3 is TGTGCCAGCAGCGGGCCCCCAGCCATGGAGTACTTC. Translating gives CASSGPPAMEYF.

The V gene is TRBV5-1, the J gene TRBJ1-5; no clear D. CDR1 is SGHRS, CDR2 YFSETQ, per germline. This CDR3 spans 15 amino acids. Deletions cut 0 bases from V and 5 bases from J, with 12 bases between. The CDR3 sequence is CASSLAKVVDQPQHF. As DNA, the CDR3 is TGCGCCAGCAGCTTGGCGAAGGTGGTGGATCAGCCCCAGCATTTT. Variable domain in full (rest from reference TRBV5-1 and TRBJ1-5): KAGVTQTPRYLIKTRGQQVTLSCSPISGHRSVSWYQQTPGQGLQFLFEYFSETQRNKGNFPGRFSGRQFSNSRSEMNVSTLELGDSALYLCASSLAKVVDQPQHFGDGTRLSIL.

The chain recombines TRBV5-1 with TRBJ2-5; D unresolved. Germline V lookup: CDR1 SGHRS, CDR2 YFSETQ. This CDR3 spans 12 amino acids. Trimming cost V 4 bases and J 2 bases, with 6 bases left between them. CDR3 sequence reads: CASSGEQETQYF. The CDR3, as DNA: TGCGCCAGCAGCGGCGAACAAGAGACCCAGTACTTC.

The rearrangement links TRBV5-8 to TRBJ2-7, with D perhaps given as TRBD1 or TRBD2 (6 bases each). Germline loops: CDR1 SGHTS, CDR2 YDEGEE. Deletions cut 4 bases from V and 5 bases from J, with 22 bases between. The CDR3 consists of 16 residues. DNA for the CDR3: TGTGCCAGCAGCCCACGGAGGGCGGTGGGGGCTGACGAGCAGTACTTC. Translation gives CASSPRRAVGADEQYF.